This T cell receptor beta chain was obtained from a study of blood T cell repertoires in COVID-19. As for the study in general: Material from acute and convalescent COVID-19 was sourced from the United States, Italy and Spain. T cells, B-cell-depleted T cells, or PBMCs supplied cDNA or gDNA.

TCRdb's copy holds only in-frame clones and misses some; the assay was immunoSEQ multiplex PCR. The sample carries 150,000 or so clones, 55% to 75% recorded once. The V gene's germline CDR1 is MNHEY and CDR2 SVGAGI. V lost 9 bases and J lost 7, with 18 bases in between. The CDR3 is made up of 14 amino acids. This sequence originates from a woman aged 65 to 85 with acute or convalescent COVID-19. The chain joins TRBV6-5 to TRBJ1-4; no clear D gene. Sample: peripheral blood. The CDR3: CASKPGSAGEKLFF. CDR3 bases: TGTGCCAGTAAACCGGGCTCGGCGGGTGAAAAACTGTTTTTT.